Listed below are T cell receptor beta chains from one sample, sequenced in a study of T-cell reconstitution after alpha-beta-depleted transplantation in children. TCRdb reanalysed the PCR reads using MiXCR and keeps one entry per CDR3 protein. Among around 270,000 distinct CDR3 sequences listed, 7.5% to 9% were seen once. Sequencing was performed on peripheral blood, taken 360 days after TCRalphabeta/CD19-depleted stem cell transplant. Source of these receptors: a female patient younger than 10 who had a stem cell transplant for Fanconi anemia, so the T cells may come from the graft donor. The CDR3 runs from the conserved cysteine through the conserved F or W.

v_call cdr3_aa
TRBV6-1 CASSPMGGNEQFF
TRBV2 CASSETALEQFF
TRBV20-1 CSATRYVGVGYGYTF
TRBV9 CASSGEGAGANVLTF
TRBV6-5 CASSYSGVAEAFF
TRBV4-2 CASSQDEGLAGGSGSYNEQFF
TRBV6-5 CASSPRTGVIGNQPQHF
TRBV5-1 CASSFRTQETQYF
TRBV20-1 CSARDLAPPREGNTEAFF
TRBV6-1 CASTFGTGWGYTF
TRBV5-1 CASSRTGNVYNEQFF
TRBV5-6 CASSSPIQQGGETQYF
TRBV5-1 CASSSGGRVPYNEQFF
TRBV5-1 CASSTLTSGGTYYNEQFF
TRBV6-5 CASSYSMGSGNTIYF
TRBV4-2 CASSQDAGGAWVGDGYTF
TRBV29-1 CSVDWGEQFF
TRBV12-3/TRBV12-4 CASSIPGLYGYTF
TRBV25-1 CASSESGTRESVGDEQFF
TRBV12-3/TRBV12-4 CASSLAQKETQYF
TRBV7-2 CASSLGYIGNTIYF
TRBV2 CASSVGVSPIMNTEAFF
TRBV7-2 CASSLVSGGGRSSYEQYF
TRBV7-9 CASSLGVAGGDEQFF
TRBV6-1 CASSPDREQPQHF
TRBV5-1 CSSSLLSQGAGTEAFF
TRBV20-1 CSASRTGSGETQYF
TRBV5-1 CASSLFPSSDEQFF
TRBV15 CATSRGFETQYF
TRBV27 CASSPWDRSLNIQYF
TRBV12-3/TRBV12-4 CASSFTSGVPDTQYF
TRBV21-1 CASSKSSLADITDTQYF
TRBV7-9 CASSFDGLNSPLHF
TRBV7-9 CASSLAGGADTDTQYF
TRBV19 CASSIAGASDTQYF
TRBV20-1 CSARTFGGVSYEQYF
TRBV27 CASSLMSRTGSSYNSPLHF
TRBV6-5 CASRSRGEQYF
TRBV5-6 CASSHTNTDTQYF
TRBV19 CASSIQDGQPQHF
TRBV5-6 CASSLRVGDTQYF
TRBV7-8 CASSSNDREETQYF
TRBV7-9 CASSQRDTSTDTQYF
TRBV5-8 CASSLNRVGYEQYF
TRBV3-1 CASSDRGGGYEQYF
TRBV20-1 CSAPRDTYYEQYF
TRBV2 CASSGSYYEQYF
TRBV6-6 CASSYRADTQYF
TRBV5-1 CASSLGPGGETQYF
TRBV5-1 CASSLVGLAGADTQYF
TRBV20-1 CSALQRATTSGANVLTF